Listed here is a single TCR beta chain. The data were taken from a study of blood T cell repertoires in COVID-19. Germline V gene data show CDR1 as SGHVS and CDR2 as FQNEAQ. V lost 5 bases, J lost 11 bases, and 22 bases lay in between. This CDR3 comprises 14 residues. Clones were read by immunoSEQ multiplex PCR, and TCRdb kept only the in-frame ones, dropping some. The sample shows roughly 100,000 clones, less than 90% of them seen only once. The chain carries TRBV7-8 and TRBJ2-7; tentative D call: TRBD1 (6 bases). Material for sequencing was peripheral blood. This TCR came from a human donor in a cohort sampled during active COVID-19. CDR3 DNA sequence: TGTGCCAGCAGCGCGAGAGGGCTAACAGGGATCAAGTACTTC. It codes for CASSARGLTGIKYF.